The entry below describes one TCR beta chain. Indicated time point: patch test 1, 2 weeks after DPC sensitization. Noted treatment: therapeutic diphenylcyclopropenone sensitization with weekly scalp DPC. After removal of 1 base from V and 6 bases from J, the junction contained 6 bases not matched to a gene. CDR1 is SGHTA, CDR2 FQGNSA, per germline. The CDR3 has 17 amino acids. TCRdb redid the calling of the RACE reads with MiXCR, one entry per CDR3 protein. The table has around 69,000 distinct CDR3 sequences, 9.8% seen once. The data stem from a study of human T cells and chemical hapten exposure. The sample in question was whole blood, obtained in connection with sensitization to the hapten diphenylcyclopropenone (DPC). The V gene is TRBV7-2, the J gene TRBJ1-6, with TRBD1 identical over 10 bases. The receptor comes from a woman aged 40 to 50 with alopecia areata. Some clones in this sample may be carry-over from other donors' samples. The CDR3 DNA follows: TGTGCCAGCAGCTTAGGGACAGGGGGTGGATTTAATTCACCCCTCCACTTT. Its translation: CASSLGTGGGFNSPLHF.